This is a list of T cell receptor beta chains from one sample in a study of blood T cell repertoires in COVID-19. Repertoires were generated with immunoSEQ multiplex PCR, while TCRdb's copy carries only in-frame clones and drops some. Of over 15,000 clones in the sample, roughly three quarters were seen once. Sample: peripheral blood. Receptors were obtained from a man in his 60s with acute or convalescent COVID-19. Both conserved end residues are part of each CDR3. D genes are given only for firm matches. Only part of the rows carry a size: once, few, many, or a class if the clone is expanded.

len | d_gene | j_gene | abundance | v_gene | CDR3aa | CDR3nt
17 | NA | TRBJ1-5 | NA | TRBV12-2 | CASRLVGYFISNQPQHF | TGTGCAAGTCGCTTAGTCGGGTATTTTATTAGCAATCAGCCCCAGCATTTT
13 | NA | TRBJ1-6 | NA | TRBV18 | CASSRSDNSPLHF | TGTGCCAGCTCACGCAGCGATAATTCACCCCTCCACTTT
18 | TRBD1 | TRBJ1-3 | few | TRBV6-1 | CASSEEPGGFHSGNTIYF | TGTGCCAGCAGTGAGGAGCCAGGGGGCTTTCACTCTGGAAACACCATATATTTT
16 | NA | TRBJ2-3 | NA | TRBV4-2 | CASSQDFETDTDTQYF | TGTGCCAGCAGCCAAGATTTCGAGACAGACACAGATACGCAGTATTTT
13 | NA | TRBJ2-1 | NA | TRBV2 | CASRDSPLNEQFF | TGTGCCAGCAGGGACAGCCCTTTAAATGAGCAGTTCTTC
14 | TRBD1 | TRBJ1-1 | NA | TRBV19 | CASSRQGRWTEAFF | TGTGCCAGTAGCAGACAGGGGAGGTGGACTGAAGCTTTCTTT
15 | TRBD1 | TRBJ2-5 | NA | TRBV5-1 | CASSLTTGGGETQYF | TGCGCCAGCAGCCTAACGACAGGGGGTGGGGAGACCCAGTACTTC
14 | TRBD2 | TRBJ2-7 | once | TRBV7-2 | CASSFGLALYEQYF | TGTGCCAGCAGCTTCGGACTAGCGCTCTACGAGCAGTACTTC
16 | NA | TRBJ2-3 | NA | TRBV14 | CASSQDRTVSTDTQYF | TGTGCCAGCAGCCAAGATAGGACAGTTAGCACAGATACGCAGTATTTT
17 | TRBD1 | TRBJ2-1 | NA | TRBV9 | CASTRSAGQGALNEQFF | TGTGCCAGCACCAGATCTGCCGGGCAGGGGGCGTTGAATGAGCAGTTCTTC